This TCR beta chain was retrieved from a study of response to subunit inactivated influenza vaccine (dated by TCRdb to between 2017 and 2018). Concerning the study at large: To follow how T cells responded to a trivalent subunit inactivated influenza vaccine, the researchers relied on deep quantitative profiling of the T cell receptor repertoire.

Preparation of the library involved RT-PCR. Sequencing instrument: Illumina HiSeq 2500. TCRdb reprocessed the public reads (quality trimming at Q25 with fastp, clone calling with MiXCR) and kept in-frame beta chains. Entries that share a CDR3 protein sequence are merged under the most common genes and DNA. The sample profile shows 500,000 to 600,000 distinct CDR3 sequences; about an eighth of them were found once. Of the sample, 10% is held by the ten largest clones. The CDR3 measures 14 amino acids from cysteine to phenylalanine. CDR3 DNA only is kept here, 42 bases in frame from base 1. CDR1 SGHDT and CDR2 YYEEEE are derived from the germline V gene. The study at large found these results: The authors suggested that each seasonal influenza vaccination may recruit only a limited number of new T cells.

Points on this clonotype: Its specific antigen is unknown. A read error may produce the germline difference seen at one junction end.

This TCR was recovered from a man aged 50 to 60 who received an inactivated influenza vaccine. Donor details come from another sample of the same person, matched by shared clones. This receptor chain uses TRBV5-6 and TRBJ2-7; the D gene is perhaps TRBD1 or TRBD2, each of them matching over 5 bases. The source material was PBMCs from blood, sampled on the day of vaccination. The sequenced DNA: TGTGCCAGCGGCTTGGGGGACCGCTCCTACGAGCAGTACTTC. This is translated as CASGLGDRSYEQYF.